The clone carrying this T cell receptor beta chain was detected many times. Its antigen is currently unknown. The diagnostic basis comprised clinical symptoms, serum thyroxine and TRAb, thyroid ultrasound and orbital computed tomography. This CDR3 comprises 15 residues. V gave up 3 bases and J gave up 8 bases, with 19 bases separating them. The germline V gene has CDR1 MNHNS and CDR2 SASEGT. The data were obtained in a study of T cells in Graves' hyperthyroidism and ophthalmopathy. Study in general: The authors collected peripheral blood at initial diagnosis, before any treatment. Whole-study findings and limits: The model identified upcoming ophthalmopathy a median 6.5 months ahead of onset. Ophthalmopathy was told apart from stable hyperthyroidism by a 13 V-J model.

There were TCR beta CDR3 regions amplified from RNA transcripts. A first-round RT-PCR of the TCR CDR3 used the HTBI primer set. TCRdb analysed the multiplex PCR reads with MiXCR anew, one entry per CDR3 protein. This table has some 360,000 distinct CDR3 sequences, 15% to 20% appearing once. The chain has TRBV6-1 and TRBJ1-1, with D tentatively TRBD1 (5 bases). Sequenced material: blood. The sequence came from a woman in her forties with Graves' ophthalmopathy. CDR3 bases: TGTGCCAGCAGTGACCCCCGGACAAGCACATCGGAAGCTTTCTTT. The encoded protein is CASSDPRTSTSEAFF.